These 27 T cell receptor beta chains were sequenced from one sample in a study of persistence of HIV-infected CD4 T cells. These TCRs are of unknown antigen specificity. This was the immunoSEQ version 4 assay in survey mode. Libraries were prepared by immunoSEQ multiplex PCR; TCRdb keeps only in-frame clonotypes and omits some of them. The sample holds around 32,000 clones; roughly 70% are singletons and the top ten take roughly 1.3%. Cells were stimulated with overlapping HIV-1 Gag 15-mer peptides. Responding CD4+ T cells were sorted by upregulation of both CD40 ligand and CD69. The specimen comprised CD4+ T cells sorted from PBMCs after approximately 19-hour stimulation, sampled from a patient who received antiretroviral therapy. The receptors stem from an adult man with HIV who was CMV-seropositive.

This chain uses TRBV2 with TRBJ2-7, with D maybe TRBD1 (5 bases). The CDR3 length is 15 residues. The V and J ends lost 4 bases and 3 bases respectively, with 16 bases between them. CDR1 and CDR2 from the germline V gene are SNHLY and FYNNEI. CDR3 nucleotides: TGTGCCAGCAGTGCGACAGCCGTTAATATCTACGAGCAGTACTTC. Protein product: CASSATAVNIYEQYF.

The chain carries TRBV5-6 and TRBJ2-3, with D tentatively TRBD1 or TRBD2 (6 bases each). Germline values: CDR1 SGHDT, CDR2 YYEEEE. The CDR3 runs to 16 residues. The V and J ends lost 4 bases and 3 bases respectively, with 18 bases between them. This CDR3 is CASSLIGGGGTDTQYF. The CDR3 DNA reads TGTGCCAGCAGCCTCATCGGGGGCGGAGGGACAGATACGCAGTATTTT.

The rearrangement joins TRBV19 to TRBJ1-2; D not resolved. The V gene's germline CDR1 is LNHDA and CDR2 SQIVND (reference sequence). The CDR3 covers 14 residues. V was cut by 3 bases and J by 8 bases, with 16 bases left in between. CDR3 sequence: CASSISGQGIGYTF. CDR3 DNA: TGTGCCAGTAGTATTTCCGGGCAAGGTATAGGCTACACCTTC.

This chain links TRBV28 with TRBJ2-3; no definite D call. V was clipped by 7 bases and J by 4 bases, with 21 bases between them. Germline V CDR1 and CDR2: MDHEN, SYDVKM. The CDR3 is 16 amino acids. CDR3 sequence (DNA): TGTGCCAGCAACGTAGACTCAATTAGGATAGCAGATACGCAGTATTTT. It translates to CASNVDSIRIADTQYF.

The rearrangement uses TRBV9 and TRBJ2-3, with 12 bases fitting TRBD2. This CDR3 is 17 amino acids long. V was pared by 3 bases and J by 6 bases, with 11 bases of the junction left unmatched. Germline assignment: CDR1 SGDLS and CDR2 YYNGEE. Written as DNA, the CDR3 is TGTGCCAGCAGCGGCTTGACTAGCGGGGGCCCCGGGGATACGCAGTATTTT. This sequence encodes CASSGLTSGGPGDTQYF.

V and J are TRBV29-1 and TRBJ2-1; 8 bases match TRBD1. V lost 5 bases to trimming and J lost 1 base; unmatched junction nucleotides: 10. Per germline, CDR1 SQVTM and CDR2 ANQGSEA. This CDR3 has 16 residues. CDR3 residues: CSVHPRQGTSYNEQFF. The CDR3, as DNA: TGCAGCGTTCACCCCCGACAGGGGACGTCCTACAATGAGCAGTTCTTC.

The chain is built from TRBV28 and TRBJ1-3; 7 bases agree with TRBD1. This CDR3 has 14 amino acids. With 5 bases clipped from V and 2 bases from J, the junction kept 3 bases outside the gene matches. Germline assignment: CDR1 MDHEN and CDR2 SYDVKM. DNA of the CDR3: TGTGCCAGCAGTCGAGGGACAGCTGGAAACACCATATATTTT. Protein product: CASSRGTAGNTIYF.

As for this clone: One end of the junction is discordant with germline, which a read error may explain. This sequence joins TRBV28 and TRBJ2-7; tentative D call: TRBD1 (6 bases). Germline V gene lookup returns CDR1 MDHEN and CDR2 SYDVKM. This CDR3 contains 11 residues. The CDR3 nucleotides read TGTGCCAGCAGCGCCACAGGGTCCCAGGGCTTC. Protein sequence: CASSATGSQGF.

The CDR3 sequence: CASSPAGTSTEKLFF. The DNA for the CDR3 is TGCGCCAGCAGCCCAGCCGGGACATCAACTGAAAAACTGTTTTTT. The rearrangement links TRBV4-1 to TRBJ1-4, with D perhaps matching TRBD1 (6 bases). Germline-derived CDR1 and CDR2 are MGHRA and YSYEKL. V gave up 4 bases and J gave up 7 bases, with 16 bases separating them. This CDR3 spans 15 amino acids.

The chain recombines TRBV2 with TRBJ1-4, with D possibly matching TRBD1 (5 bases). The germline V and J ends were trimmed by 5 bases and 7 bases, with 14 bases remaining between them. There are 14 residues in the CDR3. CDR1 and CDR2 from the germline V gene are SNHLY and FYNNEI. Written as DNA, the CDR3 is TGTGCCAGCAGTCTACAAGAGAGGGGTGAAAAACTGTTTTTT. Translated, it gives CASSLQERGEKLFF.

The chain joins TRBV6-5 to TRBJ2-2; 7 bases agree with TRBD2. The germline V gene has CDR1 MNHEY and CDR2 SVGAGI. V lost 4 bases, J lost 1 base, and 6 bases stayed unmatched. This CDR3 contains 16 residues. The CDR3 spells CASSLGGGGNTGELFF. The CDR3 DNA follows: TGTGCCAGCAGTTTGGGTGGCGGGGGGAACACCGGGGAGCTGTTTTTT.

There are a few counts of this clone. V usage is TRBV21-1 and J usage is TRBJ1-4. TRBV21-1 is a documented pseudogene. CDR3 size: 16 residues. The CDR3 DNA reads as TGTGCCAGCAACATTAACCGGGACCCACCTTTAGAAAAACTGTTTTTT. Its protein product is CASNINRDPPLEKLFF.

V gene TRBV5-1 combines with J gene TRBJ2-7; D is perhaps TRBD1 (6 bases). V gave up 0 bases and J gave up 2 bases, with 9 bases separating them. CDR3 length: 14 amino acids. In germline, CDR1 is SGHRS, CDR2 YFSETQ. Here the CDR3 DNA reads TGCGCCAGCAGCTTGGGGACAGCTACCTACGAGCAGTACTTC. The encoded protein is CASSLGTATYEQYF.

The V call is TRBV19, the J call TRBJ2-7; weak D call: TRBD2 (6 bases). Germline loops: CDR1 LNHDA, CDR2 SQIVND (reference sequence). V was shortened by 4 bases and J by 3 bases, with 10 bases between the two germline ends. This CDR3 has 13 amino acids. The CDR3 DNA reads TGTGCCAGTAGTAAGGGACTCCGCTACGAGCAGTACTTC. It is translated as CASSKGLRYEQYF.

The chain combines TRBV6-6 with TRBJ1-1, with no clear D. Trimming cost V 8 bases and J 1 base, with 20 bases left between them. Germline CDR1 MNHNY, CDR2 SVGAGI (reference sequence). CDR3 length: 16 amino acids. The CDR3, as DNA: TGTGCCAGCCGCGACGCCCGACGGTTTTCGAACACTGAAGCTTTCTTT. Protein sequence: CASRDARRFSNTEAFF.

Only one count was recorded for this clone. The chain has TRBV6-6 and TRBJ1-4; D remains ambiguous. The CDR3 loop spans 15 amino acids. Trimming cost V 2 bases and J 7 bases, with 14 bases left between them. CDR1 is MNHNY, CDR2 SVGAGI, per germline (reference sequence). The CDR3 is CASSYPQLTGEKLFF. For the CDR3, the DNA is TGTGCCAGCAGTTACCCCCAACTTACGGGTGAAAAACTGTTTTTT.

This sequence joins TRBV5-4 and TRBJ2-7; the match to TRBD1 covers 10 bases. After removal of 5 bases from V and 4 bases from J, the junction contained 3 bases not matched to a gene. The CDR3 runs to 13 residues. The germline V gene has CDR1 SGHNT and CDR2 YYREEE (reference sequence). The CDR3, as DNA: TGTGCCAGCAGACGGGACAGGGGTTACGAGCAGTACTTC. Translation gives CASRRDRGYEQYF.

The chain links TRBV12-2 to TRBJ1-5. TRBV12-2 is a recognized pseudogene. CDR3 length equals 14 residues. The DNA for the CDR3 is TGTGCAAGTCGCCCCCCGGGGCTCAATCAGCCCCAGCATTTT. It specifies CASRPPGLNQPQHF.

The chain is built from TRBV5-4 and TRBJ2-3; 7 nucleotides match TRBD1. V trimming: 2 bases; J trimming: 1 base; junction bases outside the gene matches: 13. Germline V gives CDR1 SGHNT, CDR2 YYREEE (reference sequence). This CDR3 contains 18 residues. CDR3 bases: TGTGCCAGCAGCTTCGAACAGGGGCTCAAACCTGGCACAGATACGCAGTATTTT. Its protein is CASSFEQGLKPGTDTQYF.

The genes are TRBV28 and TRBJ1-1, with D possibly being TRBD1 (6 bases). The V end was cut by 6 bases, the J end by 4 bases, with 18 bases between. The CDR3 covers 15 residues. In germline, CDR1 is MDHEN, CDR2 SYDVKM. The CDR3 reads CASSPQQGRGTEAFF. CDR3 in DNA: TGTGCCAGCAGCCCGCAACAGGGACGGGGCACTGAAGCTTTCTTT. The whole variable domain, filled in from reference TRBV28 and TRBJ1-1, reads DVKVTQSSRYLVKRTGEKVFLECVQDMDHENMFWYRQDPGLGLRLIYFSYDVKMKEKGDIPEGYSVSREKKERFSLILESASTNQTSMYLCASSPQQGRGTEAFFGQGTRLTVV.

The chain is built from TRBV18 and TRBJ1-2, with TRBD1 identical over 7 bases. CDR3 length: 16 residues. Germline trimming cut 3 bases from V and 1 base from J; bases unmatched to any gene: 8. From germline, CDR1 is KGHSH and CDR2 LQKENI. CDR3 protein: CASSPRDSRFNYGYTF. The CDR3 DNA is TGTGCCAGCTCACCCCGGGACAGCCGCTTTAACTATGGCTACACCTTC.

The chain couples TRBV20-1 to TRBJ1-3; D is uncertain. Trimming cost V 6 bases and J 4 bases, with 7 bases left between them. Germline V gives CDR1 DFQATT, CDR2 SNEGSKA (reference sequence). The CDR3 is 11 residues long. This CDR3 is CSAEQGNTIYF. CDR3 coding DNA: TGCAGTGCGGAACAGGGAAACACCATATATTTT.

This clone has just a few counts. V gene TRBV6-5 combines with J gene TRBJ2-6; 9 bases are shared with TRBD1. The V and J ends lost 0 bases and 6 bases, in that order; junction bases with no gene match: 3. From germline, CDR1 is MNHEY and CDR2 SVGAGI. The CDR3 totals 16 residues. The CDR3 protein is CASSYSWTGEANVLTF. Written as DNA, the CDR3 is TGTGCCAGCAGTTACTCATGGACAGGGGAGGCCAACGTCCTGACTTTC.

The chain joins TRBV2 to TRBJ2-5, with D possibly being TRBD1 (7 bases). CDR3 length: 15 residues. Germline CDR1 and CDR2: SNHLY and FYNNEI. With 3 bases removed from V and 3 bases from J, the gap between germline ends came to 14 bases. In DNA form, the CDR3 reads TGTGCCAGCAGTGATCGGACAGGAGGGAAAGAGACCCAGTACTTC. Amino acid sequence: CASSDRTGGKETQYF.

The gene calls are TRBV9 and TRBJ2-3; tentatively, D is TRBD2 (6 bases). Germline-derived CDR1 and CDR2 are SGDLS and YYNGEE. CDR3 size: 16 residues. The germline V and J ends were trimmed by 4 bases and 4 bases, with 19 bases remaining between them. The CDR3 sequence: CASSPAGRSNADTQYF. CDR3 sequence (DNA): TGTGCCAGCAGCCCCGCGGGGAGGTCTAATGCAGATACGCAGTATTTT.

The chain recombines TRBV29-1 with TRBJ2-1; 9 nucleotides line up with TRBD1. CDR1 SQVTM and CDR2 ANQGSEA come from the germline V gene. There are 12 residues in the CDR3. Trimming took 7 bases from V and 7 from J; bases not matched to a gene: 5. The CDR3 bases are TGCAGCGCACGGACAGGGGTTAATGAGCAGTTCTTC. It codes for CSARTGVNEQFF.

The chain has TRBV2 and TRBJ1-4; TRBD1 is a possible D gene (5 bases). This CDR3 region has 13 residues. CDR1 is SNHLY, CDR2 FYNNEI, per germline. Trimming took off 6 bases at V and 14 bases at J, with 19 bases between the two ends. CDR3: CASRGGTGGVLFF. In nucleotides, the CDR3 is TGTGCCAGCAGGGGGGGGACCGGTGGGGTGCTGTTTTTT.